This T cell receptor beta chain was identified in a study of blood T cell repertoires in COVID-19. Assay used: immunoSEQ multiplex PCR; TCRdb lists only in-frame clones, some missing. Of some 140,000 clones listed, approximately 88% are singletons. Participant-given clinical history determined each cohort assignment. Germline V gene lookup returns CDR1 MNHEY and CDR2 SVGAGI. Trimming removed 2 bases at V and 0 bases at J, with 11 bases between. CDR3 length: 15 amino acids. V and J are TRBV6-5 and TRBJ2-7; D ambiguous. The source is a man aged 40-49 years with acute COVID-19. Sequencing was carried out using PBMCs or T cells enriched from blood (not recorded which). The CDR3 nucleotides read TGTGCCAGCAGTTACATGGGCCAGAGCTCCTACGAGCAGTACTTC. Protein sequence: CASSYMGQSSYEQYF.